This T cell receptor beta chain was recovered during a study of Tregs in tolerant kidney transplant recipients. Sequencing was performed with immunoSEQ multiplex PCR; in TCRdb, only in-frame clones are kept and a portion is missing. The profile shows 68,000 or so clones, 84% of them singletons. The CDR3 is made up of 15 amino acids. Trimming took off 4 bases at V and 2 bases at J, with 14 bases between the two ends. CDR1 SGHTA and CDR2 FQGTGA come from the germline V gene. This clone was detected many times. The antigen remains undetermined. Whole-study findings and limits: Findings come from small patient numbers and require larger validation.

V and J are TRBV7-3 and TRBJ1-2; the D gene is possibly TRBD1 (5 bases). This clonotype originated in a human donor in good health. Sequences were obtained from CD4+ T cells from blood. Here the CDR3 DNA reads TGTGCCAGCAGCTATCTACAGGACCCCAACTATGGCTACACCTTC. Its translation: CASSYLQDPNYGYTF. The variable domain in full, completed from reference TRBV7-3 and TRBJ1-2, reads GAGVSQTPSNKVTEKGKYVELRCDPISGHTALYWYRQSLGQGPEFLIYFQGTGAADDSGLPNDRFFAVRPEGSVSTLKIQRTERGDSAVYLCASSYLQDPNYGYTFGSGTRLTVV.